The next 26 T cell receptor beta chains were all read from a single sample in a study of CD8 T cells in ankylosing spondylitis. These receptors are not linked to any known antigen. Notes on the study in general: Ankylosing spondylitis blood seemed to carry a telltale TCR beta motif made of several highly homologous variants.

TCRdb reprocessed the 5' RACE reads via MiXCR and lists one record per CDR3 protein. Of about 840,000 distinct CDR3 sequences in the sample, approximately 10% are singletons; the top ten hold 0.51%. The sequenced sample was blood, either unsorted or a sorted T cell fraction (not recorded which). These receptors originate from a male donor with ankylosing spondylitis.

This clonotype was found a few times. This sequence joins TRBV27 and TRBJ1-1; perhaps TRBD1 as D (5 bases). V was clipped by 2 bases and J by 3 bases, with 19 bases between them. Germline CDR1 reads MNHEY; CDR2 reads SMNVEV (reference sequence). CDR3 size: 17 residues. CDR3 coding DNA: TGTGCCAGCAGTTTAAAACCCCTGCAGGGTTGGGACACTGAAGCTTTCTTT. Its translation: CASSLKPLQGWDTEAFF.

This clonotype has at least ten counts. The rearrangement uses TRBV20-1 and TRBJ2-7, with D possibly matching TRBD2 (6 bases). The V end lost 5 bases, the J end lost 4 bases, and 12 bases lay between the germline ends. There are 12 residues in the CDR3. Germline loops: CDR1 DFQATT, CDR2 SNEGSKA (reference sequence). The CDR3 region has the DNA TGCAGTGCTCCGGGACTCACTTACGAGCAGTACTTC. Translation gives CSAPGLTYEQYF.

V is TRBV5-1 and J is TRBJ2-3; 7 bases are a match to TRBD1. Germline CDR1 is SGHRS and CDR2 is YFSETQ. The trim removed 4 bases at V and 1 base at J, leaving 12 bases unmatched. The CDR3 runs 17 residues. As DNA, the CDR3 is TGCGCCAGCAGCCACGCGACAGGGTTTGTCGGCACAGATACGCAGTATTTT. This gives the protein CASSHATGFVGTDTQYF.

This clonotype was found many times. V usage is TRBV29-1 and J usage is TRBJ2-2, with 8 bases that match TRBD1. The germline gives CDR1 SQVTM, CDR2 ANQGSEA. The CDR3 consists of 18 residues. V was pared by 4 bases and J by 3 bases, with 16 bases of the junction left unmatched. As DNA, the CDR3 is TGCAGCGTTGTAAGCCCAGACCGGGACAGGCGAGACACCGGGGAGCTGTTTTTT. Protein sequence: CSVVSPDRDRRDTGELFF.

This clonotype was observed a handful of times. This chain links TRBV20-1 with TRBJ1-1, with TRBD1 as a possible D gene (5 bases). Germline V CDR1 and CDR2: DFQATT, SNEGSKA (reference sequence). CDR3 length equals 13 residues. Trimming removed 4 bases from V and 1 base from J, with 10 bases in between. The CDR3: CSANPGRNTEAFF. The CDR3 region has the DNA TGCAGTGCTAACCCGGGGCGGAACACTGAAGCTTTCTTT.

The V call is TRBV29-1, the J call TRBJ2-7; D is unclear. In germline, CDR1 is SQVTM, CDR2 ANQGSEA. V was clipped by 4 bases and J by 0 bases, with 13 bases between them. The CDR3 consists of 14 residues. CDR3: CSVGNYRSSYEQYF. In DNA, the CDR3 is TGCAGCGTTGGCAATTACCGAAGCTCCTACGAGCAGTACTTC.

This sequence joins TRBV20-1 and TRBJ1-5; D unclear. This CDR3 is built from 12 residues. The V and J ends lost 5 bases and 7 bases respectively, with 12 bases between them. Per germline, CDR1 DFQATT and CDR2 SNEGSKA (reference sequence). The CDR3, as DNA: TGCAGTGCTGTCCCGAGAGCGCAGCCCCAGCATTTT. This codes for CSAVPRAQPQHF.

This clonotype was seen ten or more times. The V call is TRBV20-1, the J call TRBJ1-1; 7 bases line up with TRBD1. This CDR3 is built from 12 residues. The ends lost 5 bases at V and 6 bases at J; junction bases unmatched: 6. Germline V gene lookup returns CDR1 DFQATT and CDR2 SNEGSKA (reference sequence). The CDR3 DNA sequence: TGCAGTGCTGACAGGGACGGGTCTGAAGCTTTCTTT. It yields the protein CSADRDGSEAFF.

This clonotype was recorded a few times. The chain carries TRBV7-2 and TRBJ1-6, with D possibly TRBD1 on 6 matching bases. Per germline, CDR1 SGHTA and CDR2 FQGNSA. This CDR3 is 16 amino acids long. Trimming removed 7 bases at V and 5 bases at J, with 18 bases between. The CDR3 sequence is CASTRRRTENNSPLHF. The CDR3 bases are TGTGCCAGCACCCGGCGGCGGACAGAAAATAATTCACCCCTCCACTTT.

This clonotype was recorded at least ten times. J is TRBJ1-2 and V is TRBV5-1, with 7 positions matching TRBD1. Germline CDR1 and CDR2: SGHRS and YFSETQ. With V trimmed by 4 bases and J by 3 bases, 6 bases remained unmatched. The CDR3 is made up of 14 amino acids. The CDR3 sequence is CASSIGTEYYGYTF. The CDR3 nucleotides read TGCGCCAGCAGCATAGGGACAGAGTACTATGGCTACACCTTC.

This clonotype showed up just a few times. V is TRBV6-2 or TRBV6-3 and J is TRBJ2-6; 9 nucleotides line up with TRBD1. After removal of 2 bases from V and 1 base from J, the junction contained 9 bases not matched to a gene. Germline V gene lookup returns CDR1 MNHEY and CDR2 SVGEGT. The CDR3 is 19 residues long. CDR3 bases: TGTGCCAGCAGTTACGGTTGGGGACAGGGTCCGTCTGGGGCCAACGTCCTGACTTTC. The encoded protein is CASSYGWGQGPSGANVLTF.

Only a few counts were recorded for this clonotype. The rearrangement links TRBV20-1 to TRBJ1-2; 10 nucleotides align to TRBD1. After removal of 5 bases from V and 4 bases from J, the junction contained 7 bases not matched to a gene. Germline loops: CDR1 DFQATT, CDR2 SNEGSKA (reference sequence). The CDR3 is made up of 14 amino acids. The DNA for the CDR3 is TGCAGTGCTGGCGGGACAGGGGAACCCTATGGCTACACCTTC. Translated, it gives CSAGGTGEPYGYTF.

The chain links TRBV18 to TRBJ2-7; D not resolved. CDR1 KGHSH and CDR2 LQKENI come from the germline V gene. There are 14 residues in the CDR3. V dropped 3 bases and J dropped 2 bases, with 11 bases sitting between them. CDR3 in amino acids: CASSPGRNTYEQYF. In nucleotides, the CDR3 is TGTGCCAGCTCACCCGGACGGAATACCTACGAGCAGTACTTC. The full variable domain, rest sourced from reference TRBV18 and TRBJ2-7, is NAGVMQNPRHLVRRRGQEARLRCSPMKGHSHVYWYRQLPEEGLKFMVYLQKENIIDESGMPKERFSAEFPKEGPSILRIQQVVRGDSAAYFCASSPGRNTYEQYFGPGTRLTVT.

A few counts support this clonotype. The chain is built from TRBV20-1 and TRBJ2-1, with TRBD2 as a possible D gene (5 bases). V dropped 6 bases and J dropped 7 bases, with 19 bases sitting between them. The CDR3 totals 14 residues. Germline lookup yields CDR1 DFQATT and CDR2 SNEGSKA (reference sequence). CDR3 coding DNA: TGCAGTGCCCGGCGTCCGGGGTTACGGAATGAGCAGTTCTTC. This encodes CSARRPGLRNEQFF.

The chain is built from TRBV10-3 and TRBJ2-1; TRBD2 is a possible D gene (5 bases). The length of the CDR3 is 15 residues. V shed 4 bases and J shed 0 bases, with 10 bases lying between them. Per the germline V gene, CDR1 is ENHRY and CDR2 is SYGVKD. CDR3 amino acids: CAISGGLSSYNEQFF. CDR3 nucleotides: TGTGCCATCAGTGGCGGACTCAGCTCCTACAATGAGCAGTTCTTC.

This clonotype has a handful of counts. The J gene is TRBJ2-2, the V gene TRBV7-2; D remains unclear. V shed 7 bases and J shed 7 bases, with 13 bases lying between them. Germline V gives CDR1 SGHTA, CDR2 FQGNSA. CDR3 length equals 13 residues. The CDR3 reads CASTPVTGGELFF. The CDR3 nucleotides read TGTGCCAGCACGCCTGTGACGGGCGGGGAGCTGTTTTTT.

This clonotype came up a few times. The CDR3 DNA sequence: TGTGCCAGCTCACCGGGACTAGCGGGAGTGGTTGAGCAGTTCTTC. This gives the protein CASSPGLAGVVEQFF. V usage is TRBV18 and J usage is TRBJ2-1; the match to TRBD2 covers 14 bases. Germline CDR1 reads KGHSH; CDR2 reads LQKENI. With V trimmed by 3 bases and J by 9 bases, 4 bases remained unmatched. This CDR3 is 15 amino acids long.

This clonotype has at least ten counts. The V and J genes are TRBV29-1 and TRBJ2-3, with TRBD1 matching 7 bases. V shed 7 bases, J shed 2 bases, and the junction held 12 bases outside the gene matches. This CDR3 region has 15 residues. Germline V gene lookup returns CDR1 SQVTM and CDR2 ANQGSEA. CDR3 amino acids: CSALQGPSPTDTQYF. DNA of the CDR3: TGCAGCGCGTTACAGGGGCCGAGCCCCACAGATACGCAGTATTTT.

The chain joins TRBV7-9 to TRBJ1-5; 7 bases agree with TRBD1. CDR1 SEHNR and CDR2 FQNEAQ come from the germline V gene (reference sequence). V lost 6 bases to trimming and J lost 8 bases; unmatched junction nucleotides: 4. The CDR3 loop spans 12 amino acids. The CDR3 sequence: CASSTQGEPQHF. CDR3 nucleotides: TGTGCCAGCAGTACCCAGGGGGAGCCCCAGCATTTT.

This chain connects TRBV11-2 to TRBJ2-2; maybe TRBD2 (5 bases). The V end lost 4 bases, the J end lost 0 bases, and 12 bases lay between the germline ends. Germline lookup yields CDR1 SGHAT and CDR2 FQNNGV. The CDR3 totals 16 residues. The DNA for the CDR3 is TGTGCCAGCAGCTCCTGGACTTACGCGAACACCGGGGAGCTGTTTTTT. Protein sequence: CASSSWTYANTGELFF.

This rearrangement joins TRBV7-2 to TRBJ2-7; the match to TRBD1 covers 7 bases. CDR1 is SGHTA and CDR2 is FQGNSA in the germline V gene. The CDR3 has 15 amino acids. The V and J ends lost 4 bases and 4 bases, in that order; junction bases with no gene match: 10. In DNA, the CDR3 is TGTGCCAGCAGCTACGGGGCCAGGGGGAGATACGAGCAGTACTTC. Translated: CASSYGARGRYEQYF.

In this sample, this clonotype turned up a few times. V gene TRBV4-2 combines with J gene TRBJ1-1; 12 positions agree with TRBD1. The ends lost 3 bases at V and 3 bases at J; junction bases unmatched: 2. Looked up from germline, CDR1 is LGHNA and CDR2 is YNFKEQ. This CDR3 is built from 15 residues. CDR3 in amino acids: CASSQGQGADTEAFF. The CDR3 DNA reads TGTGCCAGCAGCCAGGGACAGGGGGCTGACACTGAAGCTTTCTTT.

This clonotype was observed a few times. This sequence joins TRBV6-1 and TRBJ2-1; 9 bases line up with TRBD2. The germline CDR1 and CDR2 sequences are MNHNS and SASEGT. With 6 bases clipped from V and 15 bases from J, the junction kept 12 bases outside the gene matches. The CDR3 is made up of 13 amino acids. For the CDR3, the DNA is TGTGCCAGCAGGCCGACTAGCGGACCCCCCGTGTTCTTC. Translated: CASRPTSGPPVFF.

The J gene is TRBJ2-7, the V gene TRBV7-2; the D gene is possibly TRBD2 (5 bases). Germline V gives CDR1 SGHTA, CDR2 FQGNSA. V lost 4 bases and J lost 3, with 10 bases in between. This CDR3 has 13 amino acids. The CDR3 coding sequence is TGTGCCAGCAGCTCCTACCGGGGCTACGAGCAGTACTTC. This gives the protein CASSSYRGYEQYF.

The rearrangement uses TRBV20-1 and TRBJ1-2; unclear D gene. CDR1 and CDR2 (germline): DFQATT, SNEGSKA (reference sequence). V lost 5 bases and J 2 bases, leaving 12 bases between the germline ends. This CDR3 is 13 amino acids long. The CDR3 here is CSAFLTRNYGYTF. CDR3 nucleotide sequence: TGCAGTGCTTTTTTGACCAGAAACTATGGCTACACCTTC.

This clonotype was counted between two and nine times. The rearrangement uses TRBV6-1 and TRBJ1-1; D remains unclear. There are 13 residues in the CDR3. CDR1 and CDR2 from the germline V gene are MNHNS and SASEGT. V lost 8 bases, J lost 5 bases, and 15 bases lay in between. The CDR3 bases are TGTGCCAGCGCGCGGAGGGAAGTGACTGAAGCTTTCTTT. It yields the protein CASARREVTEAFF.